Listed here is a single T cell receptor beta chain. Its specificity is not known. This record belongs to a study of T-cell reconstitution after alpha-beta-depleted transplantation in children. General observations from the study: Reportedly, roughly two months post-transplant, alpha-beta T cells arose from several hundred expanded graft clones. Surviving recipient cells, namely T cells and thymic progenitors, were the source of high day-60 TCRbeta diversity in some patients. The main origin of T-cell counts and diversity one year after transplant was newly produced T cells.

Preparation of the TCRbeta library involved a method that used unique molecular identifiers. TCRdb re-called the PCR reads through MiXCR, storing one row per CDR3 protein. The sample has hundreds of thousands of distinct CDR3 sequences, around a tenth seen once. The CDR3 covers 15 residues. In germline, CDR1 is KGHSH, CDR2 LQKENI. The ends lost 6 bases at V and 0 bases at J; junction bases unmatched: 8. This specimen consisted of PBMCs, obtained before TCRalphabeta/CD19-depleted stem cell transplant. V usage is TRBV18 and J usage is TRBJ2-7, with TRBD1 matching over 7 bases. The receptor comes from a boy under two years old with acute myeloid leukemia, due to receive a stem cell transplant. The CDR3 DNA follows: TGTGCCAGCTCCCCGCTGGGACAGAGCTCCTACGAGCAGTACTTC. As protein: CASSPLGQSSYEQYF.